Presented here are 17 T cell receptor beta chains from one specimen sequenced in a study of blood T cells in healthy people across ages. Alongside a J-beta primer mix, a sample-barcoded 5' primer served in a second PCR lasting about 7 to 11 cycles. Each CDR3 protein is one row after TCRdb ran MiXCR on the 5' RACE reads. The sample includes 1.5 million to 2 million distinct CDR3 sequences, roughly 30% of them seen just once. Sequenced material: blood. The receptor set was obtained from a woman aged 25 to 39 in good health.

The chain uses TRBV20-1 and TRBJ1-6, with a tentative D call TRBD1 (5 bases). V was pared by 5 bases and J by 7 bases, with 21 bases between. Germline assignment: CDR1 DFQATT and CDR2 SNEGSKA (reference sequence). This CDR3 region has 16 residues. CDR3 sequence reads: CSAGPRRGFKNSPLHF. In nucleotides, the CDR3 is TGCAGTGCTGGCCCTCGGAGGGGTTTTAAAAATTCACCCCTCCACTTT.

CDR3 in amino acids: CASSYDGGSDEQFF. The CDR3 DNA is TGTGCCAGCAGCTACGATGGGGGGTCGGATGAGCAGTTCTTC. The J gene is TRBJ2-1, the V gene TRBV14, with D perhaps TRBD2 (6 bases). Trimming stripped 5 bases from V and 8 bases from J, with 16 bases between. Germline values: CDR1 SGHDN, CDR2 FVKESK. CDR3 length: 14 residues.

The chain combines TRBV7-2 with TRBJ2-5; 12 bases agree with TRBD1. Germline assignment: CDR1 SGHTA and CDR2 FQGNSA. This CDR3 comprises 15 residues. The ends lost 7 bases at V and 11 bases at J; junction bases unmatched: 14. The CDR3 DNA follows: TGTGCCAGCACGCATCGCGGGACAGGGGGCTACGGGCAGTACTTC. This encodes CASTHRGTGGYGQYF.

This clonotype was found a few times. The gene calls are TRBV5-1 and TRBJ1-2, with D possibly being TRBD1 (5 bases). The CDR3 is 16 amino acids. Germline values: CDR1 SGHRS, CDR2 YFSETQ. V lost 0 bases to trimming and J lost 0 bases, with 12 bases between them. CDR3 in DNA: TGCGCCAGCAGCTTGGCGACAGCGTCTACTAACTATGGCTACACCTTC. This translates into CASSLATASTNYGYTF.

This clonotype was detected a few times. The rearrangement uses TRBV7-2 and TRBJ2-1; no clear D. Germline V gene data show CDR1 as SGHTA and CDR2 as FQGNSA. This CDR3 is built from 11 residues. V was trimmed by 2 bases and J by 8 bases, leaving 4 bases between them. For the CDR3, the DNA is TGTGCCAGCAGCTTAAATTATGAGCAGTTCTTC. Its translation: CASSLNYEQFF.

This CDR3 is CSVVPGQNLAFF. The CDR3 bases are TGCAGCGTTGTTCCGGGACAAAATCTGGCTTTCTTT. This rearrangement joins TRBV29-1 to TRBJ1-1; D is perhaps TRBD1 (6 bases). Germline lookup yields CDR1 SQVTM and CDR2 ANQGSEA. Trimming left V 4 bases short and J 11 bases short, with 17 bases between. The CDR3 extends over 12 amino acids. Full variable domain (rest looked up from reference TRBV29-1 and TRBJ1-1): SAVISQKPSRDICQRGTSLTIQCQVDSQVTMMFWYRQQPGQSLTLIATANQGSEATYESGFVIDKFPISRPNLTFSTLTVSNMSPEDSSIYLCSVVPGQNLAFFGQGTRLTVV.

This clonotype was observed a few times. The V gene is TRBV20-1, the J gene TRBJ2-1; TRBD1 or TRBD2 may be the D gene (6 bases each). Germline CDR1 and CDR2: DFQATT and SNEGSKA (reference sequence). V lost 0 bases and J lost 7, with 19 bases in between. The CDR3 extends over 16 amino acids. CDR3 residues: CSARDIRGEPLNEQFF. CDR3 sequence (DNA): TGCAGTGCTAGAGATATTAGGGGGGAGCCGTTAAATGAGCAGTTCTTC.

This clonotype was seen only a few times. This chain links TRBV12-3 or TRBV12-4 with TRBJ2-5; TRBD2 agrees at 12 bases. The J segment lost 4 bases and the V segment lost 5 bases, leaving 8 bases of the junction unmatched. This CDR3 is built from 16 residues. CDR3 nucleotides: TGTGCCAGCAGTCCGTGGACTAGCGGGATGGGAGAGACCCAGTACTTC. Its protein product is CASSPWTSGMGETQYF.

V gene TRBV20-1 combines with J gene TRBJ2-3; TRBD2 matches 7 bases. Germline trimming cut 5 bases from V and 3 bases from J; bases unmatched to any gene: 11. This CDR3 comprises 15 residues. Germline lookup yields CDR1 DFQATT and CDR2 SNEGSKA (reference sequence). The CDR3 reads CSADGAGEVTDTQYF. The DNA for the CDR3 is TGCAGTGCTGACGGTGCGGGAGAGGTGACAGATACGCAGTATTTT.

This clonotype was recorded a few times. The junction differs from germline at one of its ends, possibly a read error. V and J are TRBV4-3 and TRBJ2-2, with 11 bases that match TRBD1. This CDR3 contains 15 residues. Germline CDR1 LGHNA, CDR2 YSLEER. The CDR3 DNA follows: TGCGCCAGCGGCCAAGAGGGGACAGGGGGCGGGGAGCTGTTTTTT. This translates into CASGQEGTGGGELFF.

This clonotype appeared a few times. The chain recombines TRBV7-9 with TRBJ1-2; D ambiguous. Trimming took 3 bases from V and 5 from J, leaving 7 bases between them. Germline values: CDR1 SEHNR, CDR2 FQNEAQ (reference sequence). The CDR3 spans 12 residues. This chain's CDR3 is CASSFDVYGYTF. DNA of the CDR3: TGTGCCAGCAGCTTTGACGTTTATGGCTACACCTTC.

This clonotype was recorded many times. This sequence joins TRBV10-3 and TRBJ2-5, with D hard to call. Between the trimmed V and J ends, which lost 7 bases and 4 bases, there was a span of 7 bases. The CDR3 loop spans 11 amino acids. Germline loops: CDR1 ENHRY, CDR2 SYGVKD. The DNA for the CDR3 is TGTGCCATCACCGCAGGAGAGACCCAGTACTTC. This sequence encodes CAITAGETQYF.

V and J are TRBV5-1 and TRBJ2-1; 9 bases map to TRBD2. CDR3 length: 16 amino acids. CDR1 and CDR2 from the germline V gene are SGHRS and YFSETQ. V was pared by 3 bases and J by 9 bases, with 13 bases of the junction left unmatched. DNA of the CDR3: TGCGCCAGCAGCTCGGCCCAGGGACTAGCTATGAGTGAGCAGTTCTTC. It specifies CASSSAQGLAMSEQFF. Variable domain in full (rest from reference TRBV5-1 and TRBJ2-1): KAGVTQTPRYLIKTRGQQVTLSCSPISGHRSVSWYQQTPGQGLQFLFEYFSETQRNKGNFPGRFSGRQFSNSRSEMNVSTLELGDSALYLCASSSAQGLAMSEQFFGPGTRLTVL.

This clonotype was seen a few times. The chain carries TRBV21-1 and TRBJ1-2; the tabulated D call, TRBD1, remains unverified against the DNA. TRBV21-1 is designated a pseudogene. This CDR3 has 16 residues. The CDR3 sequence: CASPIGGRRINYGYTF. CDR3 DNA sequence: TGTGCCAGCCCGATCGGGGGCAGGCGTATTAACTATGGCTACACCTTC.

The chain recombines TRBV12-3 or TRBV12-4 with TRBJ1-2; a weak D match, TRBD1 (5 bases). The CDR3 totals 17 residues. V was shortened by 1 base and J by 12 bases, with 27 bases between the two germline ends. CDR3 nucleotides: TGTGCCAGCAGTTTAGTCTTCGGGAGGGACTCCTACACTTCGCACACCTTC. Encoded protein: CASSLVFGRDSYTSHTF.

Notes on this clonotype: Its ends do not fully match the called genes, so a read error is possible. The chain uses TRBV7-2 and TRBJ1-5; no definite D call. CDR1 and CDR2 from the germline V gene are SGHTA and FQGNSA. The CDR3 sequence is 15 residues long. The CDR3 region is CASSLNPYSNQLQHF. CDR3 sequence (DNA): TGTGCCAGCAGCTTAAATCCGTATAGCAATCAGCTCCAGCATTTT. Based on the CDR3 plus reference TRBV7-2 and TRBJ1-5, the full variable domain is GAGVSQSPSNKVTEKGKDVELRCDPISGHTALYWYRQSLGQGLEFLIYFQGNSAPDKSGLPSDRFSAERTGGSVSTLTIQRTQQEDSAVYLCASSLNPYSNQLQHFGDGTRLSIL.

DNA for the CDR3: TGCGCCAGCAGCCGGGGGGAGGGAGAGAGGGGAGATACGCAGTATTTT. This translates into CASSRGEGERGDTQYF. The V call is TRBV5-1, the J call TRBJ2-3; 7 nucleotides agree with TRBD2. V dropped 4 bases and J dropped 5; count of bases not matched to a gene: 13. The CDR3 spans 16 residues. In germline, CDR1 is SGHRS, CDR2 YFSETQ.